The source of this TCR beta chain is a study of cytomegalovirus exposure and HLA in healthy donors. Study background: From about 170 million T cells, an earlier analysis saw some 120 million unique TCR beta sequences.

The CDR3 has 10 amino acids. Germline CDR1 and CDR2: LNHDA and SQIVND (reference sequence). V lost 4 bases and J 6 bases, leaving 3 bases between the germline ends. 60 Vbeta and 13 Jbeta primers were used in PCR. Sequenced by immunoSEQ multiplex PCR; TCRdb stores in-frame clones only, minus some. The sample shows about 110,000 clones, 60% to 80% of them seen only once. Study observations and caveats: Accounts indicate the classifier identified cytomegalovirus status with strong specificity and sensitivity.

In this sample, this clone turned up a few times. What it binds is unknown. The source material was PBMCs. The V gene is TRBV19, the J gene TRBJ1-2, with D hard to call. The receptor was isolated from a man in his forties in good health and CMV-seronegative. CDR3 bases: TGTGCCAGTAGTAGAGATGGCTACACCTTC. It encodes CASSRDGYTF.